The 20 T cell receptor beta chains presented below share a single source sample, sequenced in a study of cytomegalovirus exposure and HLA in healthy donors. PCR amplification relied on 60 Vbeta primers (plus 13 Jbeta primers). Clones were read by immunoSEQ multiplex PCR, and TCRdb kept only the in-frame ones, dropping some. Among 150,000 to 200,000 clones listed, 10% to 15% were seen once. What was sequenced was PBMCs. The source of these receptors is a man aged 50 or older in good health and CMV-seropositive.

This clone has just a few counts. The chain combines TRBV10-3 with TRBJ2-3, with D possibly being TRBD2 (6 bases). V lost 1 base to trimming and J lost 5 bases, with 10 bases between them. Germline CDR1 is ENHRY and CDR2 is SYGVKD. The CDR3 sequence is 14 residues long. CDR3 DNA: TGTGCCATCAGTGAGTGGGGGGAGGTAGATACGCAGTATTTT. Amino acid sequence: CAISEWGEVDTQYF.

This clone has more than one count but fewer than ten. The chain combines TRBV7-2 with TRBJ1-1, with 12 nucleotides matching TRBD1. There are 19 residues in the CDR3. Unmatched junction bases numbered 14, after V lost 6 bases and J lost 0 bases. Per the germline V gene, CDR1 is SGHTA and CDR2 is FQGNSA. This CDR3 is CASSQRGTGGLLVNTEAFF. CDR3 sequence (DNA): TGTGCCAGCAGTCAAAGGGGGACAGGGGGCCTTTTAGTGAACACTGAAGCTTTCTTT.

CDR3 amino acids: CASCINRGNSPLHF. The CDR3, as DNA: TGTGCCAGCTGTATCAACAGGGGAAATTCACCCCTCCACTTT. J is TRBJ1-6 and V is TRBV28, with 7 bases matching TRBD1. The CDR3 contains 14 residues. The germline CDR1 and CDR2 sequences are MDHEN and SYDVKM. The V gene end was trimmed by 8 bases and the J gene end by 7 bases; junction bases not matched to a gene: 8.

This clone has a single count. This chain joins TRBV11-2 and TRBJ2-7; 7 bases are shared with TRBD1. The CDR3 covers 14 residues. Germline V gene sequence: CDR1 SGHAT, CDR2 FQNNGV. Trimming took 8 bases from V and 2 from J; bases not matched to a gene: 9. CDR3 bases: TGTGCCAGCGTATCCAACAGGGGAGCCTACGAGCAGTACTTC. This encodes CASVSNRGAYEQYF.

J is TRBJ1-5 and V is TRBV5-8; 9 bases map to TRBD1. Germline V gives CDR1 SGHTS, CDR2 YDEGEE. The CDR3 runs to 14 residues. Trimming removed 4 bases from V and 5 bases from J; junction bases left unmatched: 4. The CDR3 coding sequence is TGTGCCAGCAGCACATACAGGGGGCATCAGCCCCAGCATTTT. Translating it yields CASSTYRGHQPQHF.

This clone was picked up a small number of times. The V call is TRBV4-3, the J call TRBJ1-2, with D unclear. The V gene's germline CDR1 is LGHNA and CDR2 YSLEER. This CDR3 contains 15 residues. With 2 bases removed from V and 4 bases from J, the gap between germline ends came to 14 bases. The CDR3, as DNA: TGCGCCAGCAGCCAACCCCAGGCAGGCAGCTATGGCTACACCTTC. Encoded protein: CASSQPQAGSYGYTF.

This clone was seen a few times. CDR3 DNA: TGTGCCAGCAGTCCCGGGACAGGGGTAGGAAACACCATATATTTT. It translates to CASSPGTGVGNTIYF. The rearrangement uses TRBV6-5 and TRBJ1-3, with 10 positions matching TRBD1. This CDR3 has 15 residues. CDR1 and CDR2 from the germline V gene are MNHEY and SVGAGI. Losses at the gene ends were 5 bases for V and 4 bases for J; bases not matched to a gene: 5.

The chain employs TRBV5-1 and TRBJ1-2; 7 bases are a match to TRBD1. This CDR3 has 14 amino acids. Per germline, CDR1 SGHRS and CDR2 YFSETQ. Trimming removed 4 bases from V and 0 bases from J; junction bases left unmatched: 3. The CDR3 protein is CASSPGQANYGYTF. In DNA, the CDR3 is TGCGCCAGCAGCCCCGGACAGGCTAACTATGGCTACACCTTC.

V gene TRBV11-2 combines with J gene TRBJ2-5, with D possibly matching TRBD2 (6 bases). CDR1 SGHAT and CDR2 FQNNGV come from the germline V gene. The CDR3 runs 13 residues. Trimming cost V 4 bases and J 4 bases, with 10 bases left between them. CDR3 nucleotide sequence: TGTGCCAGCAGCTGGGAGGTACGAGAGACCCAGTACTTC. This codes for CASSWEVRETQYF.

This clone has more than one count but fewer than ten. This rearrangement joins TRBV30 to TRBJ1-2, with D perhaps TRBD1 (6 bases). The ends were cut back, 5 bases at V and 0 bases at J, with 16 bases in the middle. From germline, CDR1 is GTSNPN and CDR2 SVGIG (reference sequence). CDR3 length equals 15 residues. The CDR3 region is CAWDRNRASNYGYTF. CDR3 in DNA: TGTGCCTGGGACCGTAACAGGGCATCTAACTATGGCTACACCTTC.

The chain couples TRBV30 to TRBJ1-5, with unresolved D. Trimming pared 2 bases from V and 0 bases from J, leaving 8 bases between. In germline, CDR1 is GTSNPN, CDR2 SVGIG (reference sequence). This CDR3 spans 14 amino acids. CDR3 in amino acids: CAWSSGVSNQPQHF. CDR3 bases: TGTGCCTGGAGTTCCGGGGTTAGCAATCAGCCCCAGCATTTT. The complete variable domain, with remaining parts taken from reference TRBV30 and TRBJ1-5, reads SQTIHQWPATLVQPVGSPLSLECTVEGTSNPNLYWYRQAAGRGLQLLFYSVGIGQISSEVPQNLSASRPQDRQFILSSKKLLLSDSGFYLCAWSSGVSNQPQHFGDGTRLSIL.

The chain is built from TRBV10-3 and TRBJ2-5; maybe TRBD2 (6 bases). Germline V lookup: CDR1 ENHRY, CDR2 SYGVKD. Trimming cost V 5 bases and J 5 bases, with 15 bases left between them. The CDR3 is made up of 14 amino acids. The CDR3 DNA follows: TGTGCCATCAGTAGCGGGCAGGGTAGTGAGACCCAGTACTTC. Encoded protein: CAISSGQGSETQYF.

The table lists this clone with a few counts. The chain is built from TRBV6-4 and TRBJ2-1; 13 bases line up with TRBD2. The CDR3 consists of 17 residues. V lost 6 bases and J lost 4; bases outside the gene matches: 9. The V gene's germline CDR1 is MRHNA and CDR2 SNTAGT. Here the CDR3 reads CASSRTSGGPGYNEQFF. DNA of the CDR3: TGTGCCAGCAGCAGGACTAGCGGGGGCCCAGGGTACAATGAGCAGTTCTTC.

This CDR3 reads CASSQNGQQETQYF. The CDR3 DNA reads TGTGCCAGCTCGCAAAACGGACAGCAAGAGACCCAGTACTTC. The chain joins TRBV18 to TRBJ2-5; possible D gene TRBD1, 6 bases. The CDR3 totals 14 residues. V was trimmed by 6 bases and J by 2 bases, leaving 13 bases between them. CDR1 is KGHSH, CDR2 LQKENI, per germline.

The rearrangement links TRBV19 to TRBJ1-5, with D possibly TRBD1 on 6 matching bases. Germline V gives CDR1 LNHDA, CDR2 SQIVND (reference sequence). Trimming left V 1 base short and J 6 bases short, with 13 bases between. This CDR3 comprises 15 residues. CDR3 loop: CASSIGTARPQPQHF. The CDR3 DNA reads TGTGCCAGTAGTATAGGGACAGCCCGGCCTCAGCCCCAGCATTTT.

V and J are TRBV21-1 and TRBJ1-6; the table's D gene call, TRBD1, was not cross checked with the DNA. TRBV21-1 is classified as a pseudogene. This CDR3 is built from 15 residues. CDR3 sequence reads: CASSSLGQGSSPLHF. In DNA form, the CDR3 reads TGTGCCAGCAGCTCCCTCGGACAGGGGAGTTCACCCCTCCACTTT.

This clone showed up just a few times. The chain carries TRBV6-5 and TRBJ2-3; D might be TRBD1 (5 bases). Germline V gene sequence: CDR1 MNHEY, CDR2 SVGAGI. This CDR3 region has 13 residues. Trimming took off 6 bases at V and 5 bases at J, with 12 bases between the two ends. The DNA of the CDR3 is TGTGCCAGCAGCAACAGGTGGGAAGATACGCAGTATTTT. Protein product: CASSNRWEDTQYF.

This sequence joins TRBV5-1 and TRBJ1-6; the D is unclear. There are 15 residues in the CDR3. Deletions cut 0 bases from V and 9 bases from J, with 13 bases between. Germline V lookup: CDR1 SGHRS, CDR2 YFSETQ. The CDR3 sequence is CASSLALPGVSPLHF. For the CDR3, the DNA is TGCGCCAGCAGCTTGGCTCTGCCAGGCGTTTCACCCCTCCACTTT.

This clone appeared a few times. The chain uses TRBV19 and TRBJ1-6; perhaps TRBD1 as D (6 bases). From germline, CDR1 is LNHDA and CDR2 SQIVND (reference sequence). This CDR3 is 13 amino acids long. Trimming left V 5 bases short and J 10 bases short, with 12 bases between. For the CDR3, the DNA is TGTGCCAGTAGTCCCCCAGGGGAATCACCCCTCCACTTT. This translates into CASSPPGESPLHF.

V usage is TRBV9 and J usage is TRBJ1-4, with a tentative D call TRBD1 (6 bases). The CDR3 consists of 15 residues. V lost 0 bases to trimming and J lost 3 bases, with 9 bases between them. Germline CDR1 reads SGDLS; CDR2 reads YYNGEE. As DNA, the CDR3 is TGTGCCAGCAGCGTAGCTGGACAGTCTAATGAAAAACTGTTTTTT. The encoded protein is CASSVAGQSNEKLFF.